The rows below give T cell receptor beta chains drawn from one sample of a study of blood T cells in healthy people across ages. TCRdb analysed the 5' RACE reads with MiXCR anew, one entry per CDR3 protein. This table holds around 1,900,000 distinct CDR3 sequences, about 39% found once. The specimen was blood. These receptors all come from a human donor in good health. Both conserved end residues are part of each CDR3.

CDR3	V	J
CSAWGGNYGYTF	TRBV29-1	TRBJ1-2
CASSSDRSDSTDTQYF	TRBV5-5	TRBJ2-3
CASSQDAGYQDYEQYF	TRBV4-3	TRBJ2-7
CASSYPIGLVETQYF	TRBV6-6	TRBJ2-5
CATSRDGVSDTQYF	TRBV15	TRBJ2-3
CASSEDGSYSPLHF	TRBV5-5	TRBJ1-6
CASSYTAKRGTEAFF	TRBV6-2/TRBV6-3	TRBJ1-1
CASSYSGGQGGSPLHF	TRBV6-6	TRBJ1-6
CSATRSGGHGYTF	TRBV20-1	TRBJ1-2
CASSLWQQMYQETQYF	TRBV7-9	TRBJ2-5